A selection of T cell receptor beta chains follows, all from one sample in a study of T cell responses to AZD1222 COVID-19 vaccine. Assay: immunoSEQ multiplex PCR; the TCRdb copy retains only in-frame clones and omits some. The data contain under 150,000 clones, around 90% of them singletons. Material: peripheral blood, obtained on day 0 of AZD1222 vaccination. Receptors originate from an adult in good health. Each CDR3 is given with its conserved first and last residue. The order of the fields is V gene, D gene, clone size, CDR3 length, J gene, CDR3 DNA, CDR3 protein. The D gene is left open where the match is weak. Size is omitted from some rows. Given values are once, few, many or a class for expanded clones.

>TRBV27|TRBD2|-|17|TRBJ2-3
TGTGCCAGCAGTTCCCCCGGACTAGCGGGAGCCCCAGATACGCAGTATTTT
CASSSPGLAGAPDTQYF
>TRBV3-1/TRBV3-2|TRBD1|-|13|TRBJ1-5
TGTGCCAGCAGCCAACAGGTTCAGGGGGCCCAGCATTTT
CASSQQVQGAQHF
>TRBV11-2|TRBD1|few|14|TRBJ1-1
TGTGCCAGCAGCCCGGGACAGATGAACACTGAAGCTTTCTTT
CASSPGQMNTEAFF
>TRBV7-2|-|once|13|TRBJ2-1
TGTGCCAGCAGCCCAGTCGAAATCAATGAGCAGTTCTTC
CASSPVEINEQFF
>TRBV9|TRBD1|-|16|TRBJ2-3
TGTGCCAGCAGCGGTTGGACAGGGAGTAGCACAGATACGCAGTATTTT
CASSGWTGSSTDTQYF
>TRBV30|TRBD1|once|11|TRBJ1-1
TGTGCTGCAGACAGGGACACTGAAGCTTTCTTT
CAADRDTEAFF
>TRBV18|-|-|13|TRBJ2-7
TGTGCCAGCTCACCGGATTACTCCTACGAGCAGTACTTC
CASSPDYSYEQYF
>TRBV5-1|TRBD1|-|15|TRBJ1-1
TGCGCCAGCAGCGCCGGGACAGTGGGGAACACTGAAGCTTTCTTT
CASSAGTVGNTEAFF
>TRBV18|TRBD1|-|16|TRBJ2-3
TGTGCCAGCTCACCAGTGGCAGGGGGAAACACAGATACGCAGTATTTT
CASSPVAGGNTDTQYF
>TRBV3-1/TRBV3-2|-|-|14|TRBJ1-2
TGTGCCAGCAGCGAGGCCCGAGCCTCCTATGGCTACACCTTC
CASSEARASYGYTF
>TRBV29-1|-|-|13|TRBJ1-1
TGCAGCACCAGGGAATCCGGGAACACTGAAGCTTTCTTT
CSTRESGNTEAFF
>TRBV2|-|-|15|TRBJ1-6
TGTGCCAGCAGTGACGCAGGGACGTCTAATTCACCCCTCCACTTT
CASSDAGTSNSPLHF
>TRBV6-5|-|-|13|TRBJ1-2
TGTGCCAGCGAGGGCGGAAAGGCCTATGGCTACACCTTC
CASEGGKAYGYTF
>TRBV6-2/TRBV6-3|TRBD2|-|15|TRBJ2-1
TGTGCCAGCAGCCCCCTAGCGGGAGGGGCAAGTGAGCAGTTCTTC
CASSPLAGGASEQFF
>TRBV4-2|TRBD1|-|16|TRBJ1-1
TGTGCCAGCAGCCAAGATCGGGCCCGCGGGGACAGGGAAGCTTTCTTT
CASSQDRARGDREAFF
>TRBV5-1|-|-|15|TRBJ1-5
TGCGCCAGCAGCTTGGATGGGGGGGCTGGGCAGCCCCAGCATTTT
CASSLDGGAGQPQHF
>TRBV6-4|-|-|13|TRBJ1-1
TGTGCCAGCAGTGATGACAGTTACACTGAAGCTTTCTTT
CASSDDSYTEAFF
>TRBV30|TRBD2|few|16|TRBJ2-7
TGTGCCTGGAGTGGCTGGACTAGCGGGAGTGATTACGAGCAGTACTTC
CAWSGWTSGSDYEQYF
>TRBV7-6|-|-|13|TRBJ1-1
TGTGCCAGCAGCTCTATGGGGAACACTGAAGCTTTCTTT
CASSSMGNTEAFF
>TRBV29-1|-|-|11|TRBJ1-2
TGCAGCGTTATTTACACGGATGGCTACACCTTC
CSVIYTDGYTF
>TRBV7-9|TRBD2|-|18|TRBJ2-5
TGTGCCAGCAGCCCGCGGACCTTTTCTAGCGGGTCCGGGGAGACCCAGTACTTC
CASSPRTFSSGSGETQYF
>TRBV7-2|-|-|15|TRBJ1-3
TGTGCCAGCAGCGGAATGGGTAGGGGCCGAAACACCATATATTTT
CASSGMGRGRNTIYF
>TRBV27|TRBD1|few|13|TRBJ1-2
TGTGCCAGCAGACCGACAGGGAGCATTGGCTACACCTTC
CASRPTGSIGYTF
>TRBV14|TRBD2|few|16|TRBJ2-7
TGTGCCAGCAGCCTCAAACCCAGGCGGGAGGGTTACGAGCAGTACTTC
CASSLKPRREGYEQYF
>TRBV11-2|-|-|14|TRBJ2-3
TGTGCCAGCAGCTTAGACGGATACACAGATACGCAGTATTTT
CASSLDGYTDTQYF
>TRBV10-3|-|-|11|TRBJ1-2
TGTGCCATCAGTGGGGACCATGGCTACACCTTC
CAISGDHGYTF
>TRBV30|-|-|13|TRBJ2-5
TGTGCCTGGAGTGCACGGACCCATACGACCCAGTACTTC
CAWSARTHTTQYF
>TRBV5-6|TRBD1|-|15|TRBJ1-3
TGTGCCAGCAGCAGGTGGACAGGGAGGGGAAACACCATATATTTT
CASSRWTGRGNTIYF
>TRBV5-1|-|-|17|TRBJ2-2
TGCGCCAGCAGCTGGGGGCCTAGCGGAACGAACACCGGGGAGCTGTTTTTT
CASSWGPSGTNTGELFF
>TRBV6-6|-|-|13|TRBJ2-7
TGTGCCAGCAATGGTGCCACCTCCGTCGAGCAGTACTTC
CASNGATSVEQYF
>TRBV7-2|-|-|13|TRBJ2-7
TGTGCCAGCAGCTCCTCCGGCGGGTACGAGCAGTACTTC
CASSSSGGYEQYF
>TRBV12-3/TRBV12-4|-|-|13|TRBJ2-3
TGTGCCAGCAGTATCAGGGGTGCAGATACGCAGTATTTT
CASSIRGADTQYF
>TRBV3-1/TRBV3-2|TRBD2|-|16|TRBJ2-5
TGTGCCAGCAGCCCCCTTAGCGGGGGGGCCGGTGAGACCCAGTACTTC
CASSPLSGGAGETQYF
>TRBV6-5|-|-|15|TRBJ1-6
TGTGCCAGCAGTTACTATAACAGGGCTAATTCACCCCTCCACTTT
CASSYYNRANSPLHF
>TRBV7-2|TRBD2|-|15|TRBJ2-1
TGTGCCAGCAGCCCGGGACTAGCGGGAAGAGGTGAGCAGTTCTTC
CASSPGLAGRGEQFF
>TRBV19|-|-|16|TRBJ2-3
TGTGCCAGTAGTTTAAAACAGGGAAGGGGTACAGATACGCAGTATTTT
CASSLKQGRGTDTQYF
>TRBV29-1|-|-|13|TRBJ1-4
TGCAGCGTTGCCAGCGGGGCGGAAGAAAAACTGTTTTTT
CSVASGAEEKLFF
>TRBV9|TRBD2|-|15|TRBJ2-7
TGTGCCAGCAGCGCCCTAGCGGGCCCTAACTACGAGCAGTACTTC
CASSALAGPNYEQYF
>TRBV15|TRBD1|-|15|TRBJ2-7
TGTGCCACCAGCATTGGACAGGGAGTAACGTACGAGCAGTACTTC
CATSIGQGVTYEQYF
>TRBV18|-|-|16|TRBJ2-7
TGTGCCAGCTCACCGGCCTGGGGATCCCCCAACTACGAGCAGTACTTC
CASSPAWGSPNYEQYF
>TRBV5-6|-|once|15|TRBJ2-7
TGTGCCAGCAGCTTGGTCTATGGTTTGTCGAACGAGCAGTACTTC
CASSLVYGLSNEQYF
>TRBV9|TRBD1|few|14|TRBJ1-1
TGTGCCAGCAGCTCGAACAGGGGGGGCACTGAAGCTTTCTTT
CASSSNRGGTEAFF
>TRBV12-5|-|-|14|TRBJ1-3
TGTGCTAGTGGTTTGACAGGCTCTGGAAACACCATATATTTT
CASGLTGSGNTIYF
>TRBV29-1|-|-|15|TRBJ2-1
TGCAGCGTTGAAGACAGGGGTGGTTCCTACAATGAGCAGTTCTTC
CSVEDRGGSYNEQFF
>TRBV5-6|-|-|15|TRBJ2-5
TGTGCCAGCAGCTTGGAATCAAGGGGCTCAGGGACCCAGTACTTC
CASSLESRGSGTQYF
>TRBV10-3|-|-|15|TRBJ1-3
TGTGCCATCAGTGAGGGCAGCCTCTCTGGAAACACCATATATTTT
CAISEGSLSGNTIYF
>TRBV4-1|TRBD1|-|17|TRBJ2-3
TGCGCCAGCAGCCAGAATTCCGGGACAGCCAGCACGGGTACGCAGTATTTT
CASSQNSGTASTGTQYF
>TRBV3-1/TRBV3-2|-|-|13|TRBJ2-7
TGTGCCAGCAGCCCTGACAGAGCCTACGAGCAGTACTTC
CASSPDRAYEQYF
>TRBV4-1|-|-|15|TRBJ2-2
TGCGCCAGCAGCGGGCGGGATGGGGACACCGGGGAGCTGTTTTTT
CASSGRDGDTGELFF
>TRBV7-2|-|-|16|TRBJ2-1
TGTGCCAGCAGCTTGGTTCCTGACCCACCATCCTACGAGCAGTTCTTC
CASSLVPDPPSYEQFF
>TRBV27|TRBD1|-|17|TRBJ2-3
TGTGCCAGCAGTCTCTCCCCCGGGACAGGGGACGGAGATACGCAGTATTTT
CASSLSPGTGDGDTQYF
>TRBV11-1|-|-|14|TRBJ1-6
TGTGCCAGCAGCTCCCGGGACCTTAATTCACCCCTCCACTTT
CASSSRDLNSPLHF
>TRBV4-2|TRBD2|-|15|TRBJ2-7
TGTGCCAGCAGCCAGGGACTAGCGGATCCCTACGAGCAGTACTTC
CASSQGLADPYEQYF
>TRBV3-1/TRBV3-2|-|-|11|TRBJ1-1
TGTGCCAGCAGCCAAGGCACTGAAGCTTTCTTT
CASSQGTEAFF
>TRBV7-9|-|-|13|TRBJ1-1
TGTGCCAGCAGCCGAGGACAGAGCACTGAAGCTTTCTTT
CASSRGQSTEAFF